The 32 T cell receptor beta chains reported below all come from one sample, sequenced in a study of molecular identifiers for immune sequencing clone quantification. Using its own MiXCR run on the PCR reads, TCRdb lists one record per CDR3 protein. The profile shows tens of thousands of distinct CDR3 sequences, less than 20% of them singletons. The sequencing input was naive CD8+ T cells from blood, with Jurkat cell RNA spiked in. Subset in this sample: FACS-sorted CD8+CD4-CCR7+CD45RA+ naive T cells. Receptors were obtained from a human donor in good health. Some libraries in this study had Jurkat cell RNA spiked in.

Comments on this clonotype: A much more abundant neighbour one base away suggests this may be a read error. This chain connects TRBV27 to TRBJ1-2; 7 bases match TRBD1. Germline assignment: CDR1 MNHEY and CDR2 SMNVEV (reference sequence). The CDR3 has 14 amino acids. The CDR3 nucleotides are TGTGCCAGCAGTTTAGTCGGAGGGGGCTATGGCTGCACCTTC. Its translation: CASSLVGGGYGCTF.

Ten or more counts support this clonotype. The CDR3 is CASSLWTANTGELFF. CDR3 bases: TGCGCCAGCAGTTTATGGACGGCGAACACCGGGGAGCTGTTTTTT. The chain carries TRBV5-1 and TRBJ2-2; D uncertain. Per the germline V gene, CDR1 is SGHRS and CDR2 is YFSETQ. CDR3 size: 15 residues. Trimming removed 5 bases from V and 0 bases from J, with 11 bases in between.

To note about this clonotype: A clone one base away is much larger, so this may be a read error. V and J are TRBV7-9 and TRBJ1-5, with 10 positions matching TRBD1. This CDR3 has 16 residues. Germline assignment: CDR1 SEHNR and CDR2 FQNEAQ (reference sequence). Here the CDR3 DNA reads TGTGCCGGCAGCCAAGGACAGGGGGATAGCAATCAGCCCCAGCATTTT. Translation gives CAGSQGQGDSNQPQHF.

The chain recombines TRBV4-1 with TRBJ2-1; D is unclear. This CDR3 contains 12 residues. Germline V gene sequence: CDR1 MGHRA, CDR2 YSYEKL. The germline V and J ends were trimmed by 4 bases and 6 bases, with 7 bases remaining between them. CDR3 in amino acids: CASSPFGNEQFF. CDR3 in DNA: TGCGCCAGCAGCCCCTTTGGCAATGAGCAGTTCTTC.

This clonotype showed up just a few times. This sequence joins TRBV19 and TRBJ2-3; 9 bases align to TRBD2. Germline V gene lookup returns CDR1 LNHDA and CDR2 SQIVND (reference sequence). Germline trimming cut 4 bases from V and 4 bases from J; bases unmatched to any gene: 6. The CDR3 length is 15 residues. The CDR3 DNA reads TGTGCCAGTAGTAGTAGCGGGAGCAGATCAGATACGCAGTATTTT. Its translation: CASSSSGSRSDTQYF.

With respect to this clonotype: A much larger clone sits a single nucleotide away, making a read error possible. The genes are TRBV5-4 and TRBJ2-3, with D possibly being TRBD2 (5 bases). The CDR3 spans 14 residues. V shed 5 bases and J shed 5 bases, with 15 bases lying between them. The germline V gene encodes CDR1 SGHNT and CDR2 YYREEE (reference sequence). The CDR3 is CASRHGRGIDTQYF. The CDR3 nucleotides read TGTGCCAGCAGACATGGACGGGGTATAGATACGCAGTATTTT. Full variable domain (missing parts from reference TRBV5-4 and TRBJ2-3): ETGVTQSPTHLIKTRGQQVTLRCSSQSGHNTVSWYQQALGQGPQFIFQYYREEENGRGNFPPRFSGLQFPNYSSELNVNALELDDSALYLCASRHGRGIDTQYFGPGTRLTVL.

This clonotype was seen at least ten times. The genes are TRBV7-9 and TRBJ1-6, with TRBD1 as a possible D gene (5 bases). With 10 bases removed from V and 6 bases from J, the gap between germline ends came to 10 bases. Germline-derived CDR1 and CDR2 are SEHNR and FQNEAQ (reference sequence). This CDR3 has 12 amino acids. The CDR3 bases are TGTGCCACCAGAGGGGTTAATTCACCCCTCCACTTT. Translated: CATRGVNSPLHF. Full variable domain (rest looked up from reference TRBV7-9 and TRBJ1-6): DTGVSQNPRHKITKRGQNVTFRCDPISEHNRLYWYRQTLGQGPEFLTYFQNEAQLEKSRLLSDRFSAERPKGSFSTLEIQRTEQGDSAMYLCATRGVNSPLHFGNGTRLTVT.

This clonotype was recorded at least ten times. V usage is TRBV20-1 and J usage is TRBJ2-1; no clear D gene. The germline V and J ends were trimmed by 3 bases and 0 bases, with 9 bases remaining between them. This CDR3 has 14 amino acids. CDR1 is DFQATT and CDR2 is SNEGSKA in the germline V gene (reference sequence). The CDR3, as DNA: TGCAGTGCTAGTCTCCCGAGCTCCTACAATGAGCAGTTCTTC. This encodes CSASLPSSYNEQFF.

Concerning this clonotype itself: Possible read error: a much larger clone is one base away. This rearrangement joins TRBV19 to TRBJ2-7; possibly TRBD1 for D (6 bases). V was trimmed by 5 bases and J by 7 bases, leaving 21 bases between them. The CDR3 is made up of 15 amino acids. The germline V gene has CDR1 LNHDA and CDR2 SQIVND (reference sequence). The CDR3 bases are TGTGCCAGTAGTGCAACCCTACAGGCCAGGGGAGAGCAGTACTTC. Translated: CASSATLQARGEQYF.

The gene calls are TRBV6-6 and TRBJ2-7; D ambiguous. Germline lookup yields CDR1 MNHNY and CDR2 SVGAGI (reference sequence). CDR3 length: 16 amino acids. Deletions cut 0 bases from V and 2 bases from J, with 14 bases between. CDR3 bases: TGTGCCAGCAGTTACTCGAGCTACTCAGATCCCTACGAGCAGTACTTC. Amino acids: CASSYSSYSDPYEQYF.

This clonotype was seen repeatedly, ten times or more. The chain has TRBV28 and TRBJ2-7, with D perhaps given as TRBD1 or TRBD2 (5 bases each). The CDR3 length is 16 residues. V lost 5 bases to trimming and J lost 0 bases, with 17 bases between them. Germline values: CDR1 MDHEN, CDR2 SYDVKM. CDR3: CASSPRWGPISYEQYF. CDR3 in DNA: TGTGCCAGCAGTCCCCGTTGGGGACCTATCTCCTACGAGCAGTACTTC.

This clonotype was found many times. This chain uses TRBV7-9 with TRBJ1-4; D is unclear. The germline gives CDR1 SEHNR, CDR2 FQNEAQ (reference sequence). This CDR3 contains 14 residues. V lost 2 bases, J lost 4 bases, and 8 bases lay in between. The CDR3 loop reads CASSLLEVNEKLFF. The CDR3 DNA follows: TGTGCCAGCAGCTTATTGGAAGTTAATGAAAAACTGTTTTTT.

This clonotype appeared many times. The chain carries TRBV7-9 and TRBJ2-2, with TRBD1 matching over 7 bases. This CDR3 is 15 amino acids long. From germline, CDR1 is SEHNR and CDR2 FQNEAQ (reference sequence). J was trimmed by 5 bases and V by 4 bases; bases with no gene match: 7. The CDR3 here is CASSSPQGETGELFF. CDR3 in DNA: TGTGCCAGCAGCTCACCTCAGGGGGAAACCGGGGAGCTGTTTTTT. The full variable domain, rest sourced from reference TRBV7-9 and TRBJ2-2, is DTGVSQNPRHKITKRGQNVTFRCDPISEHNRLYWYRQTLGQGPEFLTYFQNEAQLEKSRLLSDRFSAERPKGSFSTLEIQRTEQGDSAMYLCASSSPQGETGELFFGEGSRLTVL.

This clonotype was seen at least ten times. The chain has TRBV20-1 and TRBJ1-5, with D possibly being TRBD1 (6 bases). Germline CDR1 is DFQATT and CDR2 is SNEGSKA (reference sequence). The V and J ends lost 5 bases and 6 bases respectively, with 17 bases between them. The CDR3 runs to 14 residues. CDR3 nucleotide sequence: TGCAGTGCTCGCTGGGGGGGGCCGGCTCAGCCCCAGCATTTT. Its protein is CSARWGGPAQPQHF.

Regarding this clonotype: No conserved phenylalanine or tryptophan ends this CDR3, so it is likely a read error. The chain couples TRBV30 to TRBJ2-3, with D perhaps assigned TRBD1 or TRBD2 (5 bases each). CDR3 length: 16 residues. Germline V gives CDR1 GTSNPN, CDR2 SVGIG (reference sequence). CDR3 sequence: CAWSVLEVRGTDTQYL. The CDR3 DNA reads TGTGCCTGGAGTGTTCTGGAGGTTAGGGGCACGGATACGCAGTATCTT.

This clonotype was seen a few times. In DNA form, the CDR3 reads TGTGCCAGTAGTATAGGAGCGGTGGGGAACACTGAAGCTTTCTTT. Its protein product is CASSIGAVGNTEAFF. The J gene is TRBJ1-1, the V gene TRBV19; D is unclear. V lost 1 base to trimming and J lost 1 base, with 10 bases between them. Germline V gene sequence: CDR1 LNHDA, CDR2 SQIVND (reference sequence). CDR3 length equals 15 residues.

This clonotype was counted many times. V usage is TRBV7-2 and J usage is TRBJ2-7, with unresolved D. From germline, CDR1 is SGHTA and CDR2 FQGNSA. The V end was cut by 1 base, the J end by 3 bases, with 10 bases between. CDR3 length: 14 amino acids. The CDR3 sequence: CASSLGSLHYEQYF. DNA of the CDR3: TGTGCCAGCAGCTTAGGGAGTCTCCACTACGAGCAGTACTTC.

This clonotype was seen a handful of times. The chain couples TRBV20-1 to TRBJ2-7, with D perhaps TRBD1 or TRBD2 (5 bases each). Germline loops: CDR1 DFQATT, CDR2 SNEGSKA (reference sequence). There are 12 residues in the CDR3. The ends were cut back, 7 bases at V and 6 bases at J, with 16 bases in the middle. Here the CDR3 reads CSVRDQIFEQYF. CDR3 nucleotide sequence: TGCAGTGTCCGGGACCAGATTTTCGAGCAGTACTTC.

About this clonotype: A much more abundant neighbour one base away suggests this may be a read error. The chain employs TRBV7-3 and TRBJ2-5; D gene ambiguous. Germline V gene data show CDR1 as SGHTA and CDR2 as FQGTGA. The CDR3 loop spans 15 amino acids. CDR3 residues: CVSSLGWGGQETQYF. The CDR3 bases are TGTGTCAGCAGCTTAGGTTGGGGTGGGCAAGAGACCCAGTACTTC.

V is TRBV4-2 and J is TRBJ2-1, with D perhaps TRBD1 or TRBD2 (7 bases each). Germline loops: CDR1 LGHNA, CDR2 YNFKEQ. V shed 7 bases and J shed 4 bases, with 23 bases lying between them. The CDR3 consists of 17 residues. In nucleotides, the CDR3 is TGTGCCAGCACCCAGGGGGGGGAACCCACCAAATACAATGAGCAGTTCTTC. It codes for CASTQGGEPTKYNEQFF.

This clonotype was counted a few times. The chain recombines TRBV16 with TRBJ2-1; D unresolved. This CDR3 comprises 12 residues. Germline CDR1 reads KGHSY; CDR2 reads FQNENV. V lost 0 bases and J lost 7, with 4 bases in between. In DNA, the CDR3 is TGTGCCAGCAGCCAATCGCAAAATGAGCAGTTCTTC. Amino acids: CASSQSQNEQFF.

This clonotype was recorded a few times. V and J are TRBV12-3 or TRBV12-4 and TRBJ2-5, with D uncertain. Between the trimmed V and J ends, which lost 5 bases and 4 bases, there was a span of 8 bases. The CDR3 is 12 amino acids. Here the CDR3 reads CASSPLGETQYF. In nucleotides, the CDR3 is TGTGCCAGCAGTCCTTTGGGAGAGACCCAGTACTTC.

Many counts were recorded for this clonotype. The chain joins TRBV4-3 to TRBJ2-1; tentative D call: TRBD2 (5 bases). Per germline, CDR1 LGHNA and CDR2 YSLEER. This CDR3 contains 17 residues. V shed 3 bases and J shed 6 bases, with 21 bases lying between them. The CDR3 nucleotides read TGCGCCAGCAGCCAGGACTCCCCTAACTATGAATCCAATGAGCAGTTCTTC. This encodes CASSQDSPNYESNEQFF.

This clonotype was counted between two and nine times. CDR3 bases: TGTGCCAGCAGCTTGGGGGCGACAGGGGTCCACGAGCAGTACTTC. Protein product: CASSLGATGVHEQYF. The genes are TRBV5-6 and TRBJ2-7; 8 nucleotides align to TRBD1. The CDR3 is 15 residues long. Germline CDR1 reads SGHDT; CDR2 reads YYEEEE. After removal of 0 bases from V and 5 bases from J, the junction contained 7 bases not matched to a gene.

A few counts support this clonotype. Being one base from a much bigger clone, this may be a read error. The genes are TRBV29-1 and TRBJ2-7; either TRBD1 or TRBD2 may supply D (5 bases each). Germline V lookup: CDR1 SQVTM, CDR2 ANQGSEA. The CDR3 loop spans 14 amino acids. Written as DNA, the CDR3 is TGCAGCGTTGCGCCGGGACCACGAGGGTACGAGCAGCACTTC. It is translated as CSVAPGPRGYEQHF.

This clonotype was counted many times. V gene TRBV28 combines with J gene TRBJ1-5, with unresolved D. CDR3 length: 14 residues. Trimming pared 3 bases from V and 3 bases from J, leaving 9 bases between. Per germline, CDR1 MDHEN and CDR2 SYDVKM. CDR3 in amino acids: CASSFTRYNQPQHF. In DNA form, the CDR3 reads TGTGCCAGCAGTTTTACCCGATACAATCAGCCCCAGCATTTT.

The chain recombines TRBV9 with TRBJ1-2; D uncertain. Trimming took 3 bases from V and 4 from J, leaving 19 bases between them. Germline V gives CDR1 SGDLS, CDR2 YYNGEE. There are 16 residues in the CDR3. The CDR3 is CASSAPAKVQFYGYTF. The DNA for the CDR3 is TGTGCCAGCAGCGCCCCAGCTAAGGTCCAGTTCTATGGCTACACCTTC.

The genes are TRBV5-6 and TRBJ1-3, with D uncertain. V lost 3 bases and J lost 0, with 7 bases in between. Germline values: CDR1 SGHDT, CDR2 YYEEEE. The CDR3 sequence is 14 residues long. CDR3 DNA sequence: TGTGCCAGCAGCTGGGCAGGCTCTGGAAACACCATATATTTT. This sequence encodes CASSWAGSGNTIYF.

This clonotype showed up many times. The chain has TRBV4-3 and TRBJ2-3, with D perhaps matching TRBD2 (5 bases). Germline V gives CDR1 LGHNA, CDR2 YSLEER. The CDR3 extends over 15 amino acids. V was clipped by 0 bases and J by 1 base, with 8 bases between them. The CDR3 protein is CASSQDTRGTDTQYF. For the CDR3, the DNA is TGCGCCAGCAGCCAAGATACTAGGGGCACAGATACGCAGTATTTT.

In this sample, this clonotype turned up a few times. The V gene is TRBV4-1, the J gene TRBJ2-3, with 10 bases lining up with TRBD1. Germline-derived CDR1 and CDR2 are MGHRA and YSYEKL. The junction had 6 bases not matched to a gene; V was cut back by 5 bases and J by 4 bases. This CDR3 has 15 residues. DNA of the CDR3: TGCGCCAGCAGCACTAGACAGGGGGCATCAGATACGCAGTATTTT. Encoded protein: CASSTRQGASDTQYF.

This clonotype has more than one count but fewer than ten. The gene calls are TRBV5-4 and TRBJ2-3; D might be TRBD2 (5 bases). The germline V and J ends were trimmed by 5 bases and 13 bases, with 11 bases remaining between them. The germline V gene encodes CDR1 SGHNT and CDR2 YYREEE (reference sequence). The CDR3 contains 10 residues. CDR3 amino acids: CASSGPREYF. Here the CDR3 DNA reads TGTGCCAGCAGTGGCCCGAGGGAGTATTTT.

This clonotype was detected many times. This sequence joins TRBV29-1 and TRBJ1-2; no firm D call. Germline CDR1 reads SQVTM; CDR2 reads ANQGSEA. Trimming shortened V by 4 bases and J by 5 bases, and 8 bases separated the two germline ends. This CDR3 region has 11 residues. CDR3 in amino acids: CSVVSEYGYTF. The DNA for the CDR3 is TGCAGCGTTGTGTCGGAGTATGGCTACACCTTC.